This T cell receptor beta chain was obtained from a study of regulatory T cells in long-lasting Graves disease. Whole-study context: Graves' disease counted as persistent after over 5 years of antithyroid drugs with positive TSH receptor antibodies.

The CDR3 loop spans 15 amino acids. Germline loops: CDR1 MNHNS, CDR2 SASEGT. The J segment lost 1 base and the V segment lost 6 bases, leaving 6 bases of the junction unmatched. The sample's time point: persistent/refractory GD, antithyroid drugs over 5 years with positive TRAb. The TCR library was made from RNA that had been extracted from PBMCs in TRIzol. Building of the TCR beta libraries involved iRepertoire HTBI primers and Arm-PCR of CDR3 regions. TCRdb redid the calling of the multiplex PCR reads with MiXCR, one entry per CDR3 protein. The sample gives around 510,000 distinct CDR3 sequences, around 21% of which show up once; 6.5% to 8% is in the top ten.

The sample was peripheral blood mononuclear cells (PBMCs), taken when the disease was refractory, from a patient treated with antithyroid drugs. This rearrangement joins TRBV6-1 to TRBJ2-7; TRBD1 matches at 10 bases. The origin of this receptor is a female donor with Graves disease. Here the CDR3 DNA reads TGTGCCAGCAGAATGGGACAGGGGCCTTCCTACGAGCAGTACTTC. Its protein product is CASRMGQGPSYEQYF.